Listed below are T cell receptor beta chains from one sample, sequenced in a study of identical twins. In TCRdb, the 5' RACE reads were re-called with MiXCR into one record per CDR3 protein. This sample has about 690,000 distinct CDR3 sequences, with roughly 6% found just once. Specimen: naive T cells sorted from blood. The receptors derive from a man between 18 and 29 years old in good health. The CDR3 runs from the conserved cysteine through the conserved F or W. The D gene is left open where the match is weak. Size tells how often a clone was seen (once, few, many) or the class of an expanded clone, and some rows leave it out.

CDR3: CASSLQGAMGELFF; DNA: TGCGCCAGCAGCTTGCAGGGGGCGATGGGGGAGCTGTTTTTT; V: TRBV5-1; J: TRBJ2-2; size: few; D: TRBD1
CDR3: CASSEFGSPSSYNEQFF; DNA: TGTGCCAGCAGTGAATTTGGCTCACCGAGCTCCTACAATGAGCAGTTCTTC; V: TRBV2; J: TRBJ2-1; size: .; D: .
CDR3: CASSLVGMSGNTIYF; DNA: TGTGCCAGCAGCTTAGTGGGAATGAGCGGAAACACCATATATTTT; V: TRBV7-2; J: TRBJ1-3; size: .; D: .
CDR3: CASSLPSTETQYF; DNA: TGTGCCAGCAGCTTACCCAGCACTGAGACCCAGTACTTC; V: TRBV7-9; J: TRBJ2-5; size: few; D: .
CDR3: CATFTSGYTEAFF; DNA: TGTGCCACTTTCACCTCCGGGTACACTGAAGCTTTCTTT; V: TRBV27; J: TRBJ1-1; size: many; D: .
CDR3: CASSQRTKHNEQFF; DNA: TGTGCCAGCAGCCAGAGGACAAAACACAATGAGCAGTTCTTC; V: TRBV3-1; J: TRBJ2-1; size: .; D: .
CDR3: CASTFINRDSPLHF; DNA: TGCGCCAGCACCTTCATTAATCGGGATTCACCCCTCCACTTT; V: TRBV4-3; J: TRBJ1-6; size: many; D: .
CDR3: CSAPPRWAGVYEQYF; DNA: TGCAGTGCTCCCCCTCGGTGGGCGGGAGTATACGAGCAGTACTTC; V: TRBV20-1; J: TRBJ2-7; size: .; D: TRBD2
CDR3: CASSIHLNRATYGYTF; DNA: TGTGCCAGTAGTATTCATCTCAACCGTGCTACCTATGGCTACACCTTC; V: TRBV19; J: TRBJ1-2; size: few; D: .
CDR3: CSAYRGGAAGELFF; DNA: TGCAGTGCTTATAGAGGTGGGGCGGCCGGGGAGCTGTTTTTT; V: TRBV20-1; J: TRBJ2-2; size: .; D: .
CDR3: CSVVAGGSPYEQYF; DNA: TGCAGCGTTGTAGCGGGAGGATCCCCCTACGAGCAGTACTTC; V: TRBV29-1; J: TRBJ2-7; size: few; D: TRBD2
CDR3: CATRTGSLSDTQYF; DNA: TGTGCCACTAGGACCGGGAGCCTCTCAGATACGCAGTATTTT; V: TRBV6-1; J: TRBJ2-3; size: many; D: .
CDR3: CASRVPRGWNTIYF; DNA: TGTGCCAGCAGAGTACCCCGGGGATGGAACACCATATATTTT; V: TRBV6-1; J: TRBJ1-3; size: many; D: .
CDR3: CASSLPSGTGVPTQYF; DNA: TGTGCCAGCAGCTTACCTTCCGGGACAGGGGTTCCGACCCAGTACTTC; V: TRBV7-9; J: TRBJ2-5; size: many; D: TRBD1
CDR3: CASSLAGTEPTEQYF; DNA: TGCGCCAGCAGCTTGGCAGGGACCGAGCCTACCGAGCAGTACTTC; V: TRBV5-1; J: TRBJ2-7; size: .; D: .
CDR3: CASPGFRDEQFF; DNA: TGTGCCTCTCCTGGATTTAGGGATGAGCAGTTCTTC; V: TRBV6-1; J: TRBJ2-1; size: .; D: .
CDR3: CASSYWSQPQHF; DNA: TGTGCCAGCAGTTACTGGAGTCAGCCCCAGCATTTT; V: TRBV6-6; J: TRBJ1-5; size: .; D: .
CDR3: CASSQREDRKPFNSNQPQHF; DNA: TGCGCCAGCAGCCAACGCGAAGACAGGAAACCCTTTAATAGCAATCAGCCCCAGCATTTT; V: TRBV4-1; J: TRBJ1-5; size: many; D: .
CDR3: CASGLGGSLADTQYF; DNA: TGTGCCAGCGGGTTGGGCGGGAGCCTAGCAGATACGCAGTATTTT; V: TRBV3-1; J: TRBJ2-3; size: .; D: TRBD2
CDR3: CASSLAHPGELFF; DNA: TGTGCCAGCAGCTTGGCCCATCCCGGGGAGCTGTTTTTT; V: TRBV5-6; J: TRBJ2-2; size: few; D: .
CDR3: CASSPLGQGENTGELFF; DNA: TGTGCCAGCAGTCCACTCGGACAGGGGGAAAACACCGGGGAGCTGTTTTTT; V: TRBV6-5; J: TRBJ2-2; size: .; D: TRBD1
CDR3: CASSLGGRAVEQFF; DNA: TGTGCCAGCAGTTTAGGCGGGAGGGCCGTGGAGCAGTTCTTC; V: TRBV12-3/TRBV12-4; J: TRBJ2-1; size: many; D: TRBD2
CDR3: CASSLEGTSGRADQNEQYF; DNA: TGCGCCAGCAGCTTGGAGGGGACTAGCGGGAGGGCCGATCAGAACGAGCAGTACTTC; V: TRBV5-1; J: TRBJ2-7; size: many; D: TRBD2
CDR3: CSARGPTSGRTYEQYF; DNA: TGCAGTGCTAGAGGTCCGACTAGCGGGAGAACCTACGAGCAGTACTTC; V: TRBV20-1; J: TRBJ2-7; size: .; D: TRBD2
CDR3: CASSLGQPRGYEQYF; DNA: TGTGCCAGCAGTTTGGGTCAGCCAAGGGGCTACGAGCAGTACTTC; V: TRBV27; J: TRBJ2-7; size: many; D: .
CDR3: CASSLGGANEKLFF; DNA: TGCGCCAGCAGCTTGGGAGGGGCGAATGAAAAACTGTTTTTT; V: TRBV5-1; J: TRBJ1-4; size: few; D: .
CDR3: CATQTSATYEQYF; DNA: TGTGCCACCCAGACTAGCGCGACCTACGAGCAGTACTTC; V: TRBV7-8; J: TRBJ2-7; size: few; D: TRBD2
CDR3: CASSRTTSVTDTQYF; DNA: TGTGCCAGCAGCCGAACGACTAGCGTGACAGATACGCAGTATTTT; V: TRBV7-9; J: TRBJ2-3; size: many; D: TRBD2
CDR3: CATSDRSGTANTGELFF; DNA: TGTGCCACCAGTGACCGATCCGGGACAGCGAACACCGGGGAGCTGTTTTTT; V: TRBV24-1; J: TRBJ2-2; size: .; D: TRBD1
CDR3: CASSFSYSNQPQHF; DNA: TGTGCCAGCAGTTTTTCATATAGCAATCAGCCCCAGCATTTT; V: TRBV12-3/TRBV12-4; J: TRBJ1-5; size: many; D: .
CDR3: CSARDSVIAAGNEQFF; DNA: TGCAGTGCTAGAGATTCGGTGATAGCGGCTGGCAATGAGCAGTTCTTC; V: TRBV20-1; J: TRBJ2-1; size: .; D: .
CDR3: CASTIVAPLSGANVLTF; DNA: TGTGCCAGCACCATAGTGGCCCCCCTCTCTGGGGCCAACGTCCTGACTTTC; V: TRBV5-6; J: TRBJ2-6; size: few; D: .
CDR3: CSVEEGGAGNQPQHF; DNA: TGCAGCGTTGAAGAGGGAGGGGCGGGCAATCAGCCCCAGCATTTT; V: TRBV29-1; J: TRBJ1-5; size: .; D: .
CDR3: CSARSSGTGLGETQYF; DNA: TGCAGTGCTAGGAGCTCTGGGACAGGGTTAGGAGAGACCCAGTACTTC; V: TRBV20-1; J: TRBJ2-5; size: many; D: TRBD1
CDR3: CASSLGGLRIFPDTQYF; DNA: TGTGCCAGCAGTTTAGGAGGGTTGAGGATATTCCCAGATACGCAGTATTTT; V: TRBV12-3/TRBV12-4; J: TRBJ2-3; size: many; D: .
CDR3: CATSFPGLVYEQYF; DNA: TGTGCCACCAGTTTCCCGGGACTAGTCTACGAGCAGTACTTC; V: TRBV24-1; J: TRBJ2-7; size: .; D: TRBD2
CDR3: CASSPGTSGHYEQYF; DNA: TGTGCCAGCAGCCCTGGGACTAGCGGTCACTACGAGCAGTACTTC; V: TRBV3-1; J: TRBJ2-7; size: .; D: TRBD2
CDR3: CASSSSRGTQYF; DNA: TGTGCCAGCAGTTCTAGCAGGGGTACGCAGTATTTT; V: TRBV12-3/TRBV12-4; J: TRBJ2-3; size: many; D: .
CDR3: CASSEKTGAYGYTF; DNA: TGTGCCAGCAGTGAAAAGACAGGTGCCTATGGCTACACCTTC; V: TRBV27; J: TRBJ1-2; size: many; D: .
CDR3: CASSLAAGSGEKLFF; DNA: TGCGCCAGCAGCTTGGCCGCAGGGAGTGGAGAAAAACTGTTTTTT; V: TRBV5-1; J: TRBJ1-4; size: .; D: .
CDR3: CAISDGGYEQYF; DNA: TGTGCCATCAGTGATGGGGGCTACGAGCAGTACTTC; V: TRBV10-3; J: TRBJ2-7; size: many; D: .
CDR3: CASSSLLGAGYTF; DNA: TGTGCCAGCAGTTCGTTACTCGGGGCTGGCTACACCTTC; V: TRBV27; J: TRBJ1-2; size: .; D: .
CDR3: CASSLPVGGIEKLFF; DNA: TGTGCCAGCAGTTTACCCGTTGGCGGAATTGAAAAACTGTTTTTT; V: TRBV28; J: TRBJ1-4; size: .; D: .